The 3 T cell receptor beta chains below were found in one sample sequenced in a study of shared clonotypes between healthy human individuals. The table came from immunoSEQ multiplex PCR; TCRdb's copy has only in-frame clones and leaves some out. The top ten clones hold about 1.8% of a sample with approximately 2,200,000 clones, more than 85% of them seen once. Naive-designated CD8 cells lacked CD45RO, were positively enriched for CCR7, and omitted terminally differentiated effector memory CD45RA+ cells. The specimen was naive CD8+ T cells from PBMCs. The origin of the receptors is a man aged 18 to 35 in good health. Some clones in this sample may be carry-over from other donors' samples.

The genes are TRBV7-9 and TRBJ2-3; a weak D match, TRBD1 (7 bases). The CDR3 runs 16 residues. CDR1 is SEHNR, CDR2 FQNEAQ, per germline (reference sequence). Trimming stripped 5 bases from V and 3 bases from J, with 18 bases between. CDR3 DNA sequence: TGTGCCAGCAGCGGGACTGCAGGGGGGCTTACAGATACGCAGTATTTT. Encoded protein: CASSGTAGGLTDTQYF.

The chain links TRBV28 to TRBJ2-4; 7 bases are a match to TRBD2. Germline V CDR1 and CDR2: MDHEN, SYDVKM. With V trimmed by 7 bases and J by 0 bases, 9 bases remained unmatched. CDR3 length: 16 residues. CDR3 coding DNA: TGTGCCAGCACCCTGTTCGGGGGGACAGCCAAAAACATTCAGTACTTC. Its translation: CASTLFGGTAKNIQYF. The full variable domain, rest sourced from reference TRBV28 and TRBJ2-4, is DVKVTQSSRYLVKRTGEKVFLECVQDMDHENMFWYRQDPGLGLRLIYFSYDVKMKEKGDIPEGYSVSREKKERFSLILESASTNQTSMYLCASTLFGGTAKNIQYFGAGTRLSVL.

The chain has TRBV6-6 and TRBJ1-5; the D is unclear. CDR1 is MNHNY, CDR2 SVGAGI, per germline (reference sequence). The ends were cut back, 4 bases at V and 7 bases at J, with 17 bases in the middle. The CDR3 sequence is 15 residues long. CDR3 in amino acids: CASSLDIRVVQPQHF. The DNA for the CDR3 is TGTGCCAGCAGTTTAGATATTCGGGTCGTGCAGCCCCAGCATTTT.